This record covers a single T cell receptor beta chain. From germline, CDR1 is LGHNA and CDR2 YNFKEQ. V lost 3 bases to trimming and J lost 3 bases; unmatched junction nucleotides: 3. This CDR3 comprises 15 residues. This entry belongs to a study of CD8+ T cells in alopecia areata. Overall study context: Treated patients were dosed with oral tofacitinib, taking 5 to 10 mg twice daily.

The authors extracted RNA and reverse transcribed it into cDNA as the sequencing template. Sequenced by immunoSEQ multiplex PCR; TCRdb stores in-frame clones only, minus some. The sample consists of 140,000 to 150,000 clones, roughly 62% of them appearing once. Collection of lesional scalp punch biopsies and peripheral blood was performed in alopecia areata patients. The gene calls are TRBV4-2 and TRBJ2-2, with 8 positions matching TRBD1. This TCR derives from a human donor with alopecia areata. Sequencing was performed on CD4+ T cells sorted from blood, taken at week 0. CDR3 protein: CASSQTGEDTGELFF. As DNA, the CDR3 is TGTGCCAGCAGCCAGACAGGGGAGGACACCGGGGAGCTGTTTTTT.